The present TCR beta chain was sequenced within a study of patients with pleural tuberculosis. CDR1 and CDR2 (germline): MNHEY, SVGEGT. The CDR3 consists of 18 residues. V lost 0 bases to trimming and J lost 0 bases, with 17 bases between them. TCRdb independently ran MiXCR on the reads; one entry per CDR3 protein. The sample lists around 30,000 distinct CDR3 sequences, 15% to 20% seen once, with roughly 3.6% in the top ten. The TCR sequence derives from a human donor with pleural tuberculosis. The chain recombines TRBV6-2 or TRBV6-3 with TRBJ1-1, with a tentative D call TRBD1 (5 bases). The specimen sequenced was peripheral blood. CDR3 sequence: CASSYSPTKTDLNTEAFF. As DNA, the CDR3 is TGTGCCAGCAGTTACTCTCCGACAAAGACAGATTTGAACACTGAAGCTTTCTTT.